This T cell receptor beta chain was captured by sequencing in a study of CXCR3-negative and CXCR3-positive naive CD8 T cells. About the study: The libraries together contributed 110 million to 150 million TRB reads, each supplying about 1.5 +/- 0.3 million.

Looked up from germline, CDR1 is SQVTM and CDR2 is ANQGSEA. This CDR3 region has 13 residues. UMI-labeled 5' RACE yielded the TRB cDNA libraries. From the 5' RACE reads, TCRdb lists one entry per CDR3 protein and no DNA. The sample features some 66,000 distinct CDR3 sequences, with approximately 1.5% in its top ten. Sorting was done in triplicate for each CD8+ T cell subset (approximately 300,000 cells each). The chain uses TRBV29-1 and TRBJ2-7; TCRdb returns TRBD2, unconfirmable since there is no DNA. The sequenced sample was naive CXCR3- CD8+ T cells from blood. Subset indicated: CD45RO-CCR7+CD27+CD95- naive CD8+ T cells lacking CXCR3 (TNR3-). The receptor comes from a human donor in good health. Some clones in this sample may be carry-over from other donors' samples. This chain's CDR3 is CSVRGRAGYEQYF.